One and the same sample provided the 11 T cell receptor beta chains below, sequenced in a study of human T cells and chemical hapten exposure. The time point: patch test 3, about 24 weeks after DPC sensitization. Treatment defined: therapeutic diphenylcyclopropenone sensitization with weekly scalp DPC. TCRdb reprocessed the RACE reads via MiXCR and lists one record per CDR3 protein. The table has some 97,000 distinct CDR3 sequences, around 25% seen once; the top ten hold around a tenth. The source was whole blood, collected in connection with sensitization to the hapten diphenylcyclopropenone (DPC). These receptors were obtained from a man aged 40-49 years with alopecia areata. Some clones in this sample may be carry-over from other donors' samples.

This clonotype was seen a handful of times. CDR3 in amino acids: CASSLMAGGVDEQYF. The CDR3 DNA reads TGTGCCAGCAGCTTAATGGCGGGGGGGGTCGACGAGCAGTACTTC. The chain combines TRBV7-3 with TRBJ2-7, with 9 bases aligning to TRBD2. V shed 1 base, J shed 5 bases, and the junction held 6 bases outside the gene matches. CDR1 and CDR2 from the germline V gene are SGHTA and FQGTGA. The CDR3 covers 15 residues.

This chain connects TRBV12-3 or TRBV12-4 to TRBJ1-5, with 7 bases matching TRBD1. V was pared by 0 bases and J by 7 bases, with 9 bases of the junction left unmatched. CDR3 length: 16 amino acids. The CDR3 DNA follows: TGTGCCAGCAGTTTAGCTCCCCCAGGGGGGTACCAGCCCCAGCATTTT. This translates into CASSLAPPGGYQPQHF.

This clonotype was picked up a small number of times. The chain employs TRBV6-6 and TRBJ2-2, with 9 bases fitting TRBD2. Trimming at V came to 5 bases and at J to 9 bases, leaving 7 bases not matched to a gene. This CDR3 region has 14 residues. Per the germline V gene, CDR1 is MNHNY and CDR2 is SVGAGI (reference sequence). The CDR3 loop is CASSLAGPHRELFF. DNA for the CDR3: TGTGCCAGCAGTCTAGCGGGACCTCACAGGGAGCTGTTTTTT.

The rearrangement links TRBV20-1 to TRBJ1-5, with 7 nucleotides matching TRBD1. Germline V lookup: CDR1 DFQATT, CDR2 SNEGSKA (reference sequence). Germline trimming cut 5 bases from V and 0 bases from J; bases unmatched to any gene: 7. This CDR3 region has 15 residues. The CDR3 spells CSAGGTDNSNQPQHF. The CDR3 DNA reads TGCAGTGCTGGCGGGACAGATAATAGCAATCAGCCCCAGCATTTT.

This CDR3 is CSASSWSMNTEAFF. The DNA for the CDR3 is TGCAGTGCTAGTTCTTGGTCTATGAACACTGAAGCTTTCTTT. The chain recombines TRBV20-1 with TRBJ1-1; D call uncertain. The CDR3 runs to 14 residues. Trimming took off 3 bases at V and 0 bases at J, with 11 bases between the two ends. Germline V gene lookup returns CDR1 DFQATT and CDR2 SNEGSKA (reference sequence).

This clonotype came up a few times. This chain connects TRBV28 to TRBJ2-7; D possibly uses TRBD1 or TRBD2 (5 bases each). Germline values: CDR1 MDHEN, CDR2 SYDVKM. The germline V and J ends were trimmed by 1 base and 12 bases, with 13 bases remaining between them. This CDR3 has 12 residues. CDR3 amino acids: CASSLYGTPPYF. CDR3 in DNA: TGTGCCAGCAGTTTATACGGGACCCCTCCGTACTTC.

This clonotype showed up just a few times. The rearrangement uses TRBV4-2 and TRBJ2-5; TRBD1 might be the D (5 bases). Germline assignment: CDR1 LGHNA and CDR2 YNFKEQ. V was trimmed by 0 bases and J by 3 bases, leaving 8 bases between them. The CDR3 is 14 amino acids. The CDR3 DNA follows: TGTGCCAGCAGCCAAGAAACCAGGGAAGAGACCCAGTACTTC. Translating it yields CASSQETREETQYF.

The CDR3 nucleotides read TGTGCCAGCAGTTTATGGTGGCGGGAGACAGGGAACACTGAAGCTTTCTTT. This gives the protein CASSLWWRETGNTEAFF. The chain is built from TRBV27 and TRBJ1-1; a weak D match, TRBD1 (6 bases). Germline CDR1 reads MNHEY; CDR2 reads SMNVEV (reference sequence). CDR3 length: 17 residues. Trimming left V 1 base short and J 1 base short, with 16 bases between.

This clonotype has a handful of counts. The chain uses TRBV6-2 or TRBV6-3 and TRBJ2-7, with D hard to call. Looked up from germline, CDR1 is MNHEY and CDR2 is SVGEGT. This CDR3 comprises 14 residues. Trimming left V 2 bases short and J 6 bases short, with 14 bases between. The CDR3 loop is CASSYGWGSGEQYF. CDR3 sequence (DNA): TGTGCCAGCAGTTACGGTTGGGGATCGGGCGAGCAGTACTTC.

This clonotype was detected a few times. The chain recombines TRBV12-3 or TRBV12-4 with TRBJ2-4; 8 bases map to TRBD2. Trimming cost V 3 bases and J 1 base; bases outside gene matches: 17. This CDR3 region has 20 residues. The CDR3 loop reads CASSFSTGGRGGLAKNIQYF. Written as DNA, the CDR3 is TGTGCCAGCAGTTTCTCCACGGGAGGACGGGGGGGTCTGGCCAAAAACATTCAGTACTTC.

The chain couples TRBV25-1 to TRBJ2-3; 10 nucleotides line up with TRBD2. Germline V lookup: CDR1 MGHDK, CDR2 SYGVNS. After removal of 4 bases from V and 7 bases from J, the junction contained 11 bases not matched to a gene. CDR3 length equals 16 residues. The DNA of the CDR3 is TGTGCCAGCAGTGTCTCTAGCGGGAGCTCGTTAAATACGCAGTATTTT. As protein: CASSVSSGSSLNTQYF.